This TCR beta chain was observed in a study of cytomegalovirus exposure and HLA in healthy donors. Study results and caveats: Some V segments (TRBV6-2 and TRBV6-3 among them) were excluded as indistinguishable.

For this clone: Its antigen is not identified.

Looked up from germline, CDR1 is MNHNY and CDR2 is SVGAGI (reference sequence). After removal of 8 bases from V and 13 bases from J, the junction contained 12 bases not matched to a gene. CDR3 length: 14 residues. The PCR was carried out with 60 Vbeta primers and 13 Jbeta primers. How the authors handled the data: Around 76 million unique TCR beta chains, 9 million to 12 million shared, were counted in a later analysis. Profiled with immunoSEQ multiplex PCR; TCRdb holds only in-frame clones, not every one. D and trimming come from the DNA, and the V and J calls and clone size come from that table. The top ten hold approximately 8% of the sample, which has some 45,000 clones, 87% seen once.

The receptor comes from a woman aged 40 to 55 in good health and CMV-seropositive. The chain carries TRBV6-6 and TRBJ1-6, with TRBD1 matching 9 bases. The sample comprised PBMCs. The DNA for the CDR3 is TGTGCCAGCGGACAGACAGGGGGTCCGAACCCCCTCCACTTT. It codes for CASGQTGGPNPLHF.